The 19 T cell receptor beta chains presented below share a single source sample, sequenced in a study of blood T cells in healthy people across ages. Sample-barcoded 5' priming and a J-beta primer mix drove a second PCR of roughly 7 to 11 cycles. TCRdb reanalysed the 5' RACE reads using MiXCR and keeps one entry per CDR3 protein. Of nearly 800,000 distinct CDR3 sequences listed, 56% were seen once; the top ten hold 20% to 30%. Sequencing input: blood. Receptor source: a middle-aged man in good health.

This clonotype has just a few counts. This chain connects TRBV11-2 to TRBJ2-1; 15 positions agree with TRBD2. Losses at the gene ends were 1 base for V and 1 base for J; bases not matched to a gene: 11. Germline CDR1 and CDR2: SGHAT and FQNNGV. There are 21 residues in the CDR3. DNA for the CDR3: TGTGCCAGCAGCTTAGTTCCTGCCGGGACTAGCGGGAGGAAGTCCTACAATGAGCAGTTCTTC. Encoded protein: CASSLVPAGTSGRKSYNEQFF.

This clonotype was seen only once. The chain links TRBV7-8 to TRBJ1-2; D may be TRBD1 (5 bases). The CDR3 has 15 amino acids. V lost 1 base, J lost 4 bases, and 13 bases lay in between. Germline V gene lookup returns CDR1 SGHVS and CDR2 FQNEAQ. CDR3 DNA: TGTGCCAGCAGCTTAGAACTGGGACTGGGCTATGGCTACACCTTC. As protein: CASSLELGLGYGYTF.

This chain links TRBV4-2 with TRBJ2-1; TRBD2 aligns across 12 bases. Germline V CDR1 and CDR2: LGHNA, YNFKEQ. The CDR3 length is 16 residues. The V gene end was trimmed by 1 base and the J gene end by 7 bases; junction bases not matched to a gene: 5. The CDR3 region is CASSQGGLAGWNEQFF. CDR3 coding DNA: TGTGCCAGCAGCCAAGGCGGACTAGCGGGGTGGAATGAGCAGTTCTTC.

V usage is TRBV29-1 and J usage is TRBJ1-2; D ambiguous. There are 11 residues in the CDR3. Germline V gene lookup returns CDR1 SQVTM and CDR2 ANQGSEA. V lost 6 bases and J 7 bases, leaving 12 bases between the germline ends. In DNA form, the CDR3 reads TGCAGCGTGTTAATATACGCTGGCTACACCTTC. The encoded protein is CSVLIYAGYTF.

This clonotype appeared a few times. The V call is TRBV27, the J call TRBJ1-5; tentatively, D is TRBD1 (6 bases). CDR3 length equals 14 residues. CDR1 and CDR2 from the germline V gene are MNHEY and SMNVEV (reference sequence). V was shortened by 6 bases and J by 5 bases, with 14 bases between the two germline ends. Here the CDR3 reads CASRYTGLDQPQHF. As DNA, the CDR3 is TGTGCCAGCAGGTACACAGGGTTAGATCAGCCCCAGCATTTT.

This sequence joins TRBV4-1 and TRBJ2-1; 14 bases are a match to TRBD2. The CDR3 has 15 residues. The germline V gene encodes CDR1 MGHRA and CDR2 YSYEKL. The V segment lost 5 bases and the J segment 10 bases; nucleotides outside the gene matches: 7. The CDR3 here is CASSTTGTSGREQFF. CDR3 nucleotide sequence: TGCGCCAGCAGCACAACCGGGACTAGCGGGAGAGAGCAGTTCTTC.

This clonotype was recorded a few times. J is TRBJ1-2 and V is TRBV25-1; the D gene is possibly TRBD1 (5 bases). Trimming cost V 6 bases and J 0 bases, with 20 bases left between them. The CDR3 is 17 residues long. Germline assignment: CDR1 MGHDK and CDR2 SYGVNS. CDR3 residues: CASRPGGGGMANYGYTF. The CDR3 nucleotides read TGTGCCAGCAGGCCCGGAGGTGGGGGAATGGCTAACTATGGCTACACCTTC.

The sample holds a few counts of this clonotype. The chain combines TRBV6-5 with TRBJ2-5, with D possibly being TRBD1 (5 bases). The CDR3 has 17 residues. V lost 5 bases and J lost 4, with 23 bases in between. Germline V gives CDR1 MNHEY, CDR2 SVGAGI. The CDR3 spells CASSPSTRTQGGETQYF. CDR3 nucleotide sequence: TGTGCCAGCAGTCCCTCGACTCGAACGCAGGGTGGAGAGACCCAGTACTTC.

In regard to this clonotype: A junction boundary mismatches the germline segment, possibly from a read error. The chain combines TRBV6-5 with TRBJ2-1, with 10 bases matching TRBD1. The germline V gene has CDR1 MNHEY and CDR2 SVGAGI. The CDR3 is 13 amino acids. The CDR3 DNA is TGTGCCAGCAGTCAGGGACAGGGGTATGAGCGGTTCTTC. Its protein is CASSQGQGYERFF.

The J gene is TRBJ2-3, the V gene TRBV24-1, with a possible D match to TRBD2 (6 bases). V was trimmed by 0 bases and J by 6 bases, leaving 15 bases between them. This CDR3 region has 16 residues. The germline gives CDR1 KGHDR, CDR2 SFDVKD. The CDR3 DNA sequence: TGTGCCACCAGTGATTTGCGGGGAGGAGAAATGGATACGCAGTATTTT. As protein: CATSDLRGGEMDTQYF.

The genes are TRBV7-2 and TRBJ2-3; 8 bases align to TRBD2. The V gene end was trimmed by 5 bases and the J gene end by 4 bases; junction bases not matched to a gene: 8. Germline V gene sequence: CDR1 SGHTA, CDR2 FQGNSA. The CDR3 covers 15 residues. The chain's CDR3 is CASSQDLAGSDTQYF. In nucleotides, the CDR3 is TGTGCCAGCAGCCAAGATCTAGCGGGCTCAGATACGCAGTATTTT.

V and J are TRBV6-6 and TRBJ2-5, with 8 bases fitting TRBD1. After removal of 2 bases from V and 4 bases from J, the junction contained 3 bases not matched to a gene. The CDR3 totals 14 residues. CDR1 MNHNY and CDR2 SVGAGI come from the germline V gene (reference sequence). In DNA, the CDR3 is TGTGCCAGCAGTTACCAGGGGGCTGGAGAGACCCAGTACTTC. Translating it yields CASSYQGAGETQYF.

This sequence joins TRBV15 and TRBJ2-4, with a tentative D call TRBD1 (5 bases). Looked up from germline, CDR1 is LNHNV and CDR2 is YYDKDF (reference sequence). The CDR3 extends over 13 amino acids. Trimming removed 3 bases at V and 15 bases at J, with 18 bases between. This chain's CDR3 is CATSSTTLGVSYF. CDR3 nucleotide sequence: TGTGCCACCAGCAGTACCACATTAGGGGTTTCGTACTTC.

The chain recombines TRBV29-1 with TRBJ1-4; D might be TRBD1 (6 bases). The CDR3 totals 12 residues. Germline assignment: CDR1 SQVTM and CDR2 ANQGSEA. V gave up 7 bases and J gave up 2 bases, with 8 bases separating them. CDR3 protein: CSGGATNEKLFF. Written as DNA, the CDR3 is TGCAGCGGGGGGGCGACTAATGAAAAACTGTTTTTT.

The chain carries TRBV11-3 and TRBJ2-2; 7 bases are a match to TRBD1. This CDR3 comprises 16 residues. V lost 5 bases to trimming and J lost 3 bases; unmatched junction nucleotides: 9. Germline CDR1 and CDR2: SGHNT and YENEEA. The CDR3 nucleotides are TGTGCCAGCAGCCTCTCGACAGGGAGTGACACCGGGGAGCTGTTTTTT. This gives the protein CASSLSTGSDTGELFF.

The chain combines TRBV29-1 with TRBJ2-5; D gene unclear. Germline V gene data show CDR1 as SQVTM and CDR2 as ANQGSEA. Trimming pared 1 base from V and 2 bases from J, leaving 8 bases between. This CDR3 is built from 13 residues. The CDR3 here is CSVEVGLQETQYF. In nucleotides, the CDR3 is TGCAGCGTTGAAGTTGGGTTGCAAGAGACCCAGTACTTC.

This clonotype was observed once. J is TRBJ2-1 and V is TRBV7-2, with 8 bases lining up with TRBD2. The CDR3 spans 18 residues. The trim removed 8 bases at V and 5 bases at J, leaving 20 bases unmatched. The germline V gene encodes CDR1 SGHTA and CDR2 FQGNSA. CDR3 nucleotide sequence: TGTGCCAGCGGCGACGAAGTCGGAGCGGGAGCTGAAAACAATGAGCAGTTCTTC. Protein sequence: CASGDEVGAGAENNEQFF.

J is TRBJ2-1 and V is TRBV20-1; 7 nucleotides agree with TRBD2. The germline gives CDR1 DFQATT, CDR2 SNEGSKA (reference sequence). The ends lost 2 bases at V and 4 bases at J; junction bases unmatched: 5. This CDR3 contains 14 residues. CDR3 amino acids: CSARLPGLYNEQFF. CDR3 bases: TGCAGTGCTAGACTCCCGGGACTATACAATGAGCAGTTCTTC.

The genes are TRBV6-5 and TRBJ2-5; 11 nucleotides match TRBD1. Germline V lookup: CDR1 MNHEY, CDR2 SVGAGI. Germline trimming cut 2 bases from V and 3 bases from J; bases unmatched to any gene: 5. The CDR3 sequence is 16 residues long. This CDR3 reads CASSYTPGQGEETQYF. The DNA for the CDR3 is TGTGCCAGCAGTTACACCCCGGGACAGGGGGAAGAGACCCAGTACTTC.